The 2 T cell receptor beta chains listed next were all sequenced from one sample in a study of T cells in Graves' hyperthyroidism and ophthalmopathy. Amplification of TCR beta CDR3 regions was performed using RNA transcripts as template. First-round RT-PCR of the TCR CDR3 relied on the HTBI primer set. Each CDR3 protein is one row after TCRdb ran MiXCR on the multiplex PCR reads. The sample yields around 620,000 distinct CDR3 sequences, 13% to 15% seen once. Sequenced sample: blood. All receptors come from a woman younger than 30 with Graves' ophthalmopathy.

The chain links TRBV9 to TRBJ2-5, with unresolved D. V lost 2 bases, J lost 3 bases, and 11 bases lay in between. There are 14 residues in the CDR3. Germline V CDR1 and CDR2: SGDLS, YYNGEE. CDR3 coding DNA: TGTGCCAGCAGCGTCCGCGGAGAAGAAGAGACCCAGTACTTC. This sequence encodes CASSVRGEEETQYF.

This clonotype has a count of ten or more. A read error may produce the germline difference seen at one junction end. This chain joins TRBV12-3 or TRBV12-4 and TRBJ2-1, with 9 bases fitting TRBD2. The CDR3 length is 14 residues. CDR3 nucleotides: TGTGCCAGCAGCTTAGCGGGAGCCTACAATGAGCAGTTCTTC. Residues: CASSLAGAYNEQFF.